This passage covers 21 T cell receptor beta chains from one sample sequenced in a study of blood T cells in healthy people across ages. Through a sample-barcoded 5' primer and a J-beta primer mix, a second PCR was run for roughly 7 to 12 cycles. TCRdb reanalysed the 5' RACE reads using MiXCR and keeps one entry per CDR3 protein. This table holds around 800,000 distinct CDR3 sequences, 20% to 30% found once. The same data also went into a second study, on T cells of mothers and their children.

The material sequenced was blood. These receptors were obtained from a boy aged 10-17 years in good health.

The chain uses TRBV13 and TRBJ1-2, with D possibly being TRBD1 (5 bases). CDR1 and CDR2 from the germline V gene are PRHDT and FYEKMQ (reference sequence). The CDR3 runs to 13 residues. The ends were cut back, 5 bases at V and 6 bases at J, with 13 bases in the middle. The CDR3 DNA sequence: TGTGCCAGCAGCGCGCAGGGAGACCATGGCTACACCTTC. It translates to CASSAQGDHGYTF.

This clonotype was seen a handful of times. The chain couples TRBV6-5 to TRBJ2-7, with 9 bases that match TRBD2. The V and J ends lost 2 bases and 2 bases, in that order; junction bases with no gene match: 10. Per germline, CDR1 MNHEY and CDR2 SVGAGI. The CDR3 runs to 17 residues. As DNA, the CDR3 is TGTGCCAGCAGTTACGGGGGTCTAGCGGGGCCGACCTACGAGCAGTACTTC. Protein product: CASSYGGLAGPTYEQYF.

This clonotype was counted between two and nine times. The V gene is TRBV12-3 or TRBV12-4, the J gene TRBJ1-5; TRBD1 aligns across 9 bases. The CDR3 sequence is 17 residues long. J was trimmed by 1 base and V by 6 bases; bases with no gene match: 10. The CDR3 reads CASSGGTGPGSNQPQHF. CDR3 bases: TGTGCCAGCAGCGGGGGGACAGGGCCGGGGAGCAATCAGCCCCAGCATTTT.

This sequence joins TRBV5-1 and TRBJ1-1, with D possibly matching TRBD1 (5 bases). The V and J ends lost 5 bases and 1 base respectively, with 9 bases between them. The germline CDR1 and CDR2 sequences are SGHRS and YFSETQ. The CDR3 loop spans 13 amino acids. CDR3 nucleotides: TGCGCCAGCAGAATTGGACAGAACACTGAAGCTTTCTTT. Its protein product is CASRIGQNTEAFF.

This sequence joins TRBV3-1 and TRBJ2-1; D possibly matches TRBD1 or TRBD2 (5 bases each). Deletions cut 5 bases from V and 0 bases from J, with 11 bases between. The germline V gene encodes CDR1 LGHDT and CDR2 YNNKEL (reference sequence). This CDR3 has 15 residues. The CDR3 protein is CASSGWGSSYNEQFF. CDR3 sequence (DNA): TGTGCCAGCAGCGGATGGGGGTCCTCCTACAATGAGCAGTTCTTC.

Only a few counts were recorded for this clonotype. The V and J genes are TRBV5-5 and TRBJ1-1, with D uncertain. V gave up 2 bases and J gave up 1 base, with 3 bases separating them. The CDR3 sequence is 12 residues long. Per the germline V gene, CDR1 is SGHKS and CDR2 is YYEKEE (reference sequence). The CDR3 DNA reads as TGTGCCAGCAGCTTCAGGAACACTGAAGCTTTCTTT. Amino acids: CASSFRNTEAFF.

The V gene is TRBV15, the J gene TRBJ2-3, with a tentative D call TRBD1 (6 bases). The germline CDR1 and CDR2 sequences are LNHNV and YYDKDF (reference sequence). The CDR3 is 15 amino acids. V lost 1 base to trimming and J lost 3 bases, with 11 bases between them. The chain's CDR3 is CATSRGGTGTDTQYF. The CDR3 DNA reads as TGTGCCACCAGCAGAGGGGGAACAGGGACAGATACGCAGTATTTT.

This clonotype was seen more than once but under ten times. The chain joins TRBV7-3 to TRBJ1-4, with D perhaps matching TRBD1 (6 bases). The CDR3 is made up of 19 amino acids. Trimming cost V 2 bases and J 6 bases, with 25 bases left between them. Germline lookup yields CDR1 SGHTA and CDR2 FQGTGA. The CDR3 coding sequence is TGTGCCAGCAGCTTAGACAGCCGACAAACAGGGAGGGTTCATGAAAAACTGTTTTTT. This sequence encodes CASSLDSRQTGRVHEKLFF.

The chain has TRBV2 and TRBJ2-7; 7 nucleotides agree with TRBD1. The J call may not be correct, given that the DNA end is closer to TRBJ2-1. Germline lookup yields CDR1 SNHLY and CDR2 FYNNEI. This CDR3 has 15 amino acids. CDR3 loop: CASASLGAGGNEQFF. CDR3 in DNA: TGTGCCAGTGCTTCCCTGGGGGCAGGGGGAAATGAGCAGTTCTTC.

This clonotype was observed many times. This chain uses TRBV20-1 with TRBJ2-5; D gene ambiguous. This CDR3 is 11 amino acids long. Germline CDR1 DFQATT, CDR2 SNEGSKA (reference sequence). V gave up 3 bases and J gave up 4 bases, with 6 bases separating them. The CDR3 region is CSASPGETQYF. Written as DNA, the CDR3 is TGCAGTGCTAGCCCCGGAGAGACCCAGTACTTC.

This clonotype was seen only a few times. The genes are TRBV5-1 and TRBJ2-1; TRBD2 aligns across 9 bases. After removal of 6 bases from V and 7 bases from J, the junction contained 8 bases not matched to a gene. The CDR3 has 14 residues. The germline gives CDR1 SGHRS, CDR2 YFSETQ. The CDR3, as DNA: TGCGCCAGCACGGAGACTAGCGGCTTAAATGAGCAGTTCTTC. It specifies CASTETSGLNEQFF.

The genes are TRBV5-1 and TRBJ2-7, with 8 bases matching TRBD2. Germline assignment: CDR1 SGHRS and CDR2 YFSETQ. The ends lost 0 bases at V and 6 bases at J; junction bases unmatched: 5. This CDR3 is built from 14 residues. This CDR3 is CASSLGRGAGEQYF. The CDR3 DNA sequence: TGCGCCAGCAGCTTGGGGCGGGGGGCCGGCGAGCAGTACTTC.

This clonotype came up a few times. The junction shows a germline mismatch at one end, possibly a read error. The rearrangement joins TRBV12-5 to TRBJ2-2; D is possibly TRBD1 or TRBD2 (5 bases each). The CDR3 length is 17 residues. Germline V CDR1 and CDR2: LGHNT, FRNRAP. The DNA for the CDR3 is TGTGCTAGTGGTTTGGTATTGATTAGGGACGGCACCGGGGAGCTGTCTTTT. This sequence encodes CASGLVLIRDGTGELSF. Filled out from reference TRBV12-5 and TRBJ2-2, the complete variable domain reads DARVTQTPRHKVTEMGQEVTMRCQPILGHNTVFWYRQTMMQGLELLAYFRNRAPLDDSGMPKDRFSAEMPDATLATLKIQPSEPRDSAVYFCASGLVLIRDGTGELSFGEGSRLTVL.

The chain uses TRBV2 and TRBJ2-5; 8 bases map to TRBD2. The germline V gene encodes CDR1 SNHLY and CDR2 FYNNEI. V lost 1 base, J lost 4 bases, and 5 bases stayed unmatched. This CDR3 has 15 amino acids. CDR3 region: CASSEGTSTGETQYF. The DNA for the CDR3 is TGTGCCAGCAGTGAAGGGACTAGCACGGGAGAGACCCAGTACTTC.

This clonotype was found a few times. A junction boundary mismatches the germline segment, possibly from a read error. The DNA for the CDR3 is TGTGCCAGCCGAGTAGGTCCGATGAACACTGAGGCTTTCTTT. Translation gives CASRVGPMNTEAFF. The chain combines TRBV27 with TRBJ1-1; D not certain. The V gene's germline CDR1 is MNHEY and CDR2 SMNVEV (reference sequence). CDR3 length: 14 amino acids.

This clonotype was detected a few times. This sequence joins TRBV20-1 and TRBJ2-7; 11 bases align to TRBD2. V lost 3 bases, J lost 0 bases, and 4 bases stayed unmatched. Germline V CDR1 and CDR2: DFQATT, SNEGSKA (reference sequence). There are 15 residues in the CDR3. CDR3 nucleotides: TGCAGTGCTAGGCTAGCGGGGGGTTTCTCCTACGAGCAGTACTTC. Its translation is CSARLAGGFSYEQYF.

This clonotype was counted ten times or more. The rearrangement uses TRBV3-1 and TRBJ1-4, with 12 positions matching TRBD1. Germline V gives CDR1 LGHDT, CDR2 YNNKEL (reference sequence). J was trimmed by 8 bases and V by 8 bases; bases with no gene match: 6. CDR3 length: 14 residues. CDR3 region: CASSPGTGGEKLFF. CDR3 nucleotide sequence: TGTGCCAGCTCACCGGGGACAGGGGGCGAAAAACTGTTTTTT.

The table lists this clonotype with a few counts. V gene TRBV20-1 combines with J gene TRBJ2-7; D not certain. The V and J ends lost 3 bases and 0 bases respectively, with 9 bases between them. Germline CDR1 DFQATT, CDR2 SNEGSKA (reference sequence). CDR3 length equals 13 residues. The CDR3 DNA follows: TGCAGTGCTAGTAGGCCAAGCTCCTACGAGCAGTACTTC. Its protein product is CSASRPSSYEQYF.

The chain joins TRBV12-3 or TRBV12-4 to TRBJ1-2; D might be TRBD1 (5 bases). Trimming left V 7 bases short and J 7 bases short, with 16 bases between. The CDR3 covers 13 residues. The CDR3 nucleotides read TGTGCCAGCAATTTTATACAGGAACGTGGCTACACCTTC. It translates to CASNFIQERGYTF.

This chain connects TRBV21-1 to TRBJ2-7; TRBD1, as called in the table, went unchecked against the DNA. TRBV21-1 is annotated as a pseudogene. The CDR3 is 15 amino acids. The CDR3 region is CATPKPGQVIYEQYF. DNA for the CDR3: TGTGCCACCCCTAAACCGGGACAGGTTATCTACGAGCAGTACTTC.

In its sample, this clonotype was seen many times. The rearrangement links TRBV4-2 to TRBJ2-7; 7 bases line up with TRBD1. V shed 2 bases and J 3 bases; nucleotides not matched to a gene: 7. Germline CDR1 is LGHNA and CDR2 is YNFKEQ. This CDR3 is built from 15 residues. The CDR3 region is CASSQPSGQIYEQYF. For the CDR3, the DNA is TGTGCCAGCAGCCAACCTTCGGGACAGATCTACGAGCAGTACTTC.